This T cell receptor (beta chain) was documented in a study of blood T cell repertoires in COVID-19. How the authors handled the data: Quantification of nucleated cells was approximated via reference gene primer amplification. The data were produced by immunoSEQ multiplex PCR, yet TCRdb's version contains in-frame clones alone and is incomplete. The V and J calls and the clone size are those of that table, but D and trimming were determined from the DNA. This table holds about 140,000 clones, about nine tenths found once. The V and J ends lost 4 bases and 3 bases respectively, with 13 bases between them. Germline V CDR1 and CDR2: SGDLS, YYNGEE. This CDR3 spans 14 amino acids. Enrolment of Seattle patients took place during active infection, and they were followed longitudinally.

The clonotype comes from a human donor with COVID-19, enrolled during active disease. The donor label of this sample is uncertain. The sequencing input was peripheral blood. The rearrangement uses TRBV9 and TRBJ2-5; TRBD2 might be the D (6 bases). CDR3 residues: CASSPGLSEETQYF. The CDR3, as DNA: TGTGCCAGCAGCCCGGGACTTTCAGAAGAGACCCAGTACTTC.